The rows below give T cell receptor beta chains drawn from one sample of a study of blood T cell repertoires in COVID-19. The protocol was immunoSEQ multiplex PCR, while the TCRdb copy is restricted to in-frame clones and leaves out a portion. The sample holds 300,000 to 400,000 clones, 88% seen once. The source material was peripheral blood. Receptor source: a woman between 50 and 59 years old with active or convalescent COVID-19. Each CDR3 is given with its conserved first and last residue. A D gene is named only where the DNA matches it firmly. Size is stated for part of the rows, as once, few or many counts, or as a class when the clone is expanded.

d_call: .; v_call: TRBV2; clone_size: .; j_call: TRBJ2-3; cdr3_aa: CASSGGKGIADTQYF; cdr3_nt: TGTGCCAGCAGTGGAGGAAAGGGGATAGCAGATACGCAGTATTTT
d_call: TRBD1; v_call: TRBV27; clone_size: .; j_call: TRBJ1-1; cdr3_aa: CASSPLPFGTVNPEAFF; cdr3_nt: TGTGCCAGCAGTCCTCTACCCTTCGGGACAGTGAACCCTGAAGCTTTCTTT
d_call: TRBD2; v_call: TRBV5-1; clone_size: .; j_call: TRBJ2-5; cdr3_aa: CASSGAGGLETQYF; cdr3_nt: TGCGCCAGCAGCGGAGCGGGAGGGCTAGAGACCCAGTACTTC
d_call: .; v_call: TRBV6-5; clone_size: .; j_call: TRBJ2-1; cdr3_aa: CASGAENYNEQFF; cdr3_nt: TGTGCCAGCGGGGCGGAAAACTACAATGAGCAGTTCTTC
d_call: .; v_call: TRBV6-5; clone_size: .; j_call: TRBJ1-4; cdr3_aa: CASSLRKQGNEKLFF; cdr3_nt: TGTGCCAGCAGTTTACGTAAACAGGGTAATGAAAAACTGTTTTTT
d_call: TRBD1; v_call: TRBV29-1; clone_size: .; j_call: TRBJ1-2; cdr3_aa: CSVRGQGGGYTF; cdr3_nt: TGCAGCGTCAGAGGACAGGGTGGGGGCTACACCTTC
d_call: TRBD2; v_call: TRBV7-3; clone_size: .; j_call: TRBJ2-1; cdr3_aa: CASSPLAGMIVEQFF; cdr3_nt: TGTGCCAGCAGCCCACTAGCGGGTATGATCGTTGAGCAGTTCTTC
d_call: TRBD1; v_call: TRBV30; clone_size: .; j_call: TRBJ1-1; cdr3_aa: CAWSEQGRYTEAFF; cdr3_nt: TGTGCCTGGAGCGAACAGGGGAGGTACACTGAAGCTTTCTTT
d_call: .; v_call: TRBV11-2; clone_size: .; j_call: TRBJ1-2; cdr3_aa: CASSSPRTANYGYTF; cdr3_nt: TGTGCCAGCAGCTCCCCAAGGACAGCTAACTATGGCTACACCTTC
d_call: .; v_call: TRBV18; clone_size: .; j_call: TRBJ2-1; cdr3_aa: CASSPPNRDFNNEQFF; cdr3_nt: TGTGCCAGCTCACCACCGAACAGGGATTTTAACAATGAGCAGTTCTTC
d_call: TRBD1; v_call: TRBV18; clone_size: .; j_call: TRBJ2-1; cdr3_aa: CASSPPGQGYKGEQFF; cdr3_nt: TGTGCCAGCTCGCCCCCTGGACAGGGTTACAAGGGTGAGCAGTTCTTC
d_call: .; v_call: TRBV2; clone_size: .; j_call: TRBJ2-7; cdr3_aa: CASSVEGSYEQYF; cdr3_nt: TGTGCCAGCAGTGTAGAGGGCTCCTACGAGCAGTACTTC
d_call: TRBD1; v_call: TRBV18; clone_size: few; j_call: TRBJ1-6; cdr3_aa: CASSPGQGASNSPLHF; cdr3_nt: TGTGCCAGCTCACCCGGACAGGGGGCGAGTAATTCACCCCTCCACTTT
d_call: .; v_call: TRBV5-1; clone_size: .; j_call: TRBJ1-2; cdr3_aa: CASSLATGTNYGYTF; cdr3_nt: TGCGCCAGCAGCTTGGCTACAGGAACCAACTATGGCTACACCTTC
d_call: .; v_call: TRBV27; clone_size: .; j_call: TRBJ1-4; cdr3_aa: CASSPGTAREKLFF; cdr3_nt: TGTGCCAGCAGCCCCGGGACTGCGAGGGAAAAACTGTTTTTT
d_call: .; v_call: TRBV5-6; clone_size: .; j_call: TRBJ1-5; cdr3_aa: CASSYRGNRNQPQHF; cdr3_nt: TGTGCCAGCAGCTATCGGGGGAACCGAAATCAGCCCCAGCATTTT
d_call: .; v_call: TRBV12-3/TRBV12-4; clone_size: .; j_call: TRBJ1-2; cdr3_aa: CASSLTGLYGYTF; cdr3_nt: TGTGCCAGCAGTTTAACAGGGCTCTATGGCTACACCTTC
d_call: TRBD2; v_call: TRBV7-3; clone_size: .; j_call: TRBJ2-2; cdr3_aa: CASSPTSGGELFF; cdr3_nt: TGTGCCAGCAGCCCGACTAGCGGAGGGGAGCTGTTTTTT
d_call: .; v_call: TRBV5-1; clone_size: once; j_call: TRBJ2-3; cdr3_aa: CASREVDTQYF; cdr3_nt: TGCGCCAGCAGGGAGGTAGATACGCAGTATTTT